Described below is a single T cell receptor beta chain sequence and its context. This clone was seen a handful of times. There is no known antigen for this receptor. No base quality information exists; no much larger clone differs at one position. Genomic DNA was isolated from the sorted cells so that the TCRbeta CDR3 region could be sequenced. The immunoSEQ Assay was used for sequencing of TCRbeta CDR3 regions. TCRdb's version of the immuneACCESS table is confined to in-frame rearrangements and falls short of the full clone set. An unresolved V gene accounts for under half of the shortfall where checked; the remainder is of unknown origin. The sample table shows about 100,000 clones, and more than 95% are seen once. Roughly 2.1% of the sample is taken by the ten largest. This entry is derived from a study of OX40 agonist ivuxolimab in advanced cancers. At the level of the whole study: Ivuxolimab was a fully human IgG2 agonistic monoclonal antibody targeting the costimulatory receptor OX40 (CD134). Intravenous ivuxolimab was administered to patients every 2 weeks at six dose levels: 0.01, 0.1, 0.3, 1.5, 3 and 10 mg/kg. Of the roughly 51 dose-escalation patients, hepatocellular carcinoma was present in roughly 19, melanoma in around 15, renal cell carcinoma in 9 and head and neck cancer in 9. In the dose-escalation cohort, around four fifths of patients were male, and the mean age was approximately 60 years with a range of roughly 20 to 85. Prior anti-PD-1, anti-PD-L1 or anti-CTLA-4 therapy was permitted, and approximately 41% of dose-escalation patients had received checkpoint inhibitors. Partial responses occurred in three dose-escalation patients, of whom one had hepatocellular carcinoma and two had cutaneous melanoma. Peripheral TCRbeta sequencing was intended to test whether TCR sequence diversity was altered and clonal T-cell expansion was caused by ivuxolimab. The paper covers the monotherapy dose-escalation part of the phase I ivuxolimab trial, which included N ≈ 54 patients.

Points the paper makes about the study in general: Antigen specificity was not determined for the clonally expanded peripheral T cells. After ivuxolimab, expanded clones were on average more numerous among CD8+ T cells than among CD4+ T cells. Low levels of normalized T-cell clonal expansion were also seen in some nonresponding patients. Partial responders in the 0.1-3.0 mg/kg groups had among the lowest normalized peripheral clonal expansion, especially among CD8+ T cells. At doses of 0.1 to 3.0 mg/kg, clonal expansion of both CD4+ and CD8+ blood T cells was observed from baseline to week 6.

Taken from cysteine to phenylalanine, the CDR3 has 14 residues. Only the CDR3 DNA stays, 42 bases, in frame from base 1. V loses 6 bases of germline sequence and J loses 1 base, and the interval between the two ends is 12 bases. Per the germline V gene, SNHLY is the CDR1 and FYNNEI is the CDR2. The trial excluded patients who had a history of autoimmune disease or were on systemic immunosuppression. Peripheral blood for TCR sequencing was collected from all dose cohorts at baseline, on cycle 4 day 1, and on cycle 7 day 1. The samples were taken from a phase I, first-in-human, multicenter, open-label dose-escalation trial of ivuxolimab. The trial enrolled adults with locally advanced or metastatic head and neck squamous cell, hepatocellular, melanoma or renal cell carcinoma. Before TCR sequencing, CD4+ T cells and CD8+ T cells were sorted from peripheral blood as separate populations.

Recombination linked TRBV2 to TRBJ1-1, and possibly TRBD1, on 6 matching bases. This specimen was CD4+ or CD8+ T cells sorted from blood, taken in a trial of the OX40 agonist ivuxolimab. The TCR was taken from an adult with an advanced solid tumor such as melanoma, head and neck, liver or kidney cancer. The sequenced DNA is TGTGCCAGCAGGGCAGACAGGAGGAACACTGAAGCTTTCTTT. Its amino acids are CASRADRRNTEAFF.